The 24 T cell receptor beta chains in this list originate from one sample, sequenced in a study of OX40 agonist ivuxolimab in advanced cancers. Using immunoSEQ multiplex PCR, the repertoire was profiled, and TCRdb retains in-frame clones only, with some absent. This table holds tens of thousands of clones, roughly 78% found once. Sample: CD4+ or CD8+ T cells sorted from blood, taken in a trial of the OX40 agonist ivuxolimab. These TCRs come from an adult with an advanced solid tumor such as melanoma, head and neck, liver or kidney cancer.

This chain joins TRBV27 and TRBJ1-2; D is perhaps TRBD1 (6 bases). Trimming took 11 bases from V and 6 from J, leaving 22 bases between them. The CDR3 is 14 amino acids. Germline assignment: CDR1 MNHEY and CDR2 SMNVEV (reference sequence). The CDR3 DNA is TGTGCCTCCGGGAGGGTTACAGGGTTTCATGGCTACACCTTC. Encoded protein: CASGRVTGFHGYTF.

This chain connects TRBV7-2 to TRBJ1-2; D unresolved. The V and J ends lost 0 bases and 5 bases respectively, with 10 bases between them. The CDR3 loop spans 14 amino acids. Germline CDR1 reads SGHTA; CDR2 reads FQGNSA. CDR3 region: CASSLARFSYGYTF. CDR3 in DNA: TGTGCCAGCAGCTTAGCTAGATTTTCATATGGCTACACCTTC.

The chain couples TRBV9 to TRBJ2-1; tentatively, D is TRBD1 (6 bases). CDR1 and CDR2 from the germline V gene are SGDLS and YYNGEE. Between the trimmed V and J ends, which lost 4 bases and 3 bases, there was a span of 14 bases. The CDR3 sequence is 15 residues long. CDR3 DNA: TGTGCCAGCAGCCTAACAGGGAGCTACTACAATGAGCAGTTCTTC. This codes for CASSLTGSYYNEQFF. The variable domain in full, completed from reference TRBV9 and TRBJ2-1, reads DSGVTQTPKHLITATGQRVTLRCSPRSGDLSVYWYQQSLDQGLQFLIQYYNGEERAKGNILERFSAQQFPDLHSELNLSSLELGDSALYFCASSLTGSYYNEQFFGPGTRLTVL.

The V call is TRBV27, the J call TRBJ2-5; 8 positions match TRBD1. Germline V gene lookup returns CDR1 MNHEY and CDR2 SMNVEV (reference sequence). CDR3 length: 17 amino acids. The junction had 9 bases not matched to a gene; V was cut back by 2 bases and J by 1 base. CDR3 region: CASSLGYQDRGQETQYF. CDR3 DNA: TGTGCCAGCAGTTTAGGATACCAAGACAGGGGCCAAGAGACCCAGTACTTC.

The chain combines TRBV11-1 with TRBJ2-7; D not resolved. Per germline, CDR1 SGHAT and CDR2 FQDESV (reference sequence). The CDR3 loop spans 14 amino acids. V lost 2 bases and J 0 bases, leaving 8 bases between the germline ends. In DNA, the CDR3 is TGTGCCAGCAGCTTATTCCCACTCTCCTACGAGCAGTACTTC. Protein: CASSLFPLSYEQYF. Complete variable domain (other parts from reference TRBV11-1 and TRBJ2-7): EAEVAQSPRYKITEKSQAVAFWCDPISGHATLYWYRQILGQGPELLVQFQDESVVDDSQLPKDRFSAERLKGVDSTLKIQPAELGDSAMYLCASSLFPLSYEQYFGPGTRLTVT.

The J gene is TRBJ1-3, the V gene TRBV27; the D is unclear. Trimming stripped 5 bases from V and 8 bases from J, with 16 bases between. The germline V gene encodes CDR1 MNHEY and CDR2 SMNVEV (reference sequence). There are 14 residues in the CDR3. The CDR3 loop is CASSPLSPMDTIYF. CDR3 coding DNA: TGTGCCAGCAGTCCCCTTAGCCCCATGGACACCATATATTTT.

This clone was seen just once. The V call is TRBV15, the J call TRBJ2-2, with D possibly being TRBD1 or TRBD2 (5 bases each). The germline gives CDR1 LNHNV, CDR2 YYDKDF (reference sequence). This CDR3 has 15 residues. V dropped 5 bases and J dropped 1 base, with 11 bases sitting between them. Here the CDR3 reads CATSRTGQNTGELFF. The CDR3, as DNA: TGTGCCACCAGCCGCACGGGGCAGAACACCGGGGAGCTGTTTTTT.

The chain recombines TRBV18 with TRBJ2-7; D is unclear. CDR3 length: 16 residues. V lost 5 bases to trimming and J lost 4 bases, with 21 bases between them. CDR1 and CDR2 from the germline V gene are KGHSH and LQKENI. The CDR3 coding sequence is TGTGCCAGCTCATTCCTAGGAGCTTCAGCTCAATACGAGCAGTACTTC. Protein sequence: CASSFLGASAQYEQYF.

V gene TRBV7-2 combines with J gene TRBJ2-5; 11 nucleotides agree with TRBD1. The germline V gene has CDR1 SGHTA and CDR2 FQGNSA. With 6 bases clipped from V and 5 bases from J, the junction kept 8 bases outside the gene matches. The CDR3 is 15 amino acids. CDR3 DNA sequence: TGTGCCAGCAGTCCGGACAGGGGGCAGGGGGAGACCCAGTACTTC. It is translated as CASSPDRGQGETQYF.

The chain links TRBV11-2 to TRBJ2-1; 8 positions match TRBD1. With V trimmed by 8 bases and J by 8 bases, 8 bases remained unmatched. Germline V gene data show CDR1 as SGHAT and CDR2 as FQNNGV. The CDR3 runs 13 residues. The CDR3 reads CASPGQGAHEQFF. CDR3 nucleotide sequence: TGTGCCAGCCCCGGACAGGGCGCCCATGAGCAGTTCTTC.

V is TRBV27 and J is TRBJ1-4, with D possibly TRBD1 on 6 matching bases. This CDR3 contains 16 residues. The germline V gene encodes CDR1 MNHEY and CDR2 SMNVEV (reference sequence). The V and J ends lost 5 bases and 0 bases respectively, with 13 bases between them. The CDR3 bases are TGTGCCAGCAGTCCGGAACAGGGTGCAACTAATGAAAAACTGTTTTTT. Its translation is CASSPEQGATNEKLFF.

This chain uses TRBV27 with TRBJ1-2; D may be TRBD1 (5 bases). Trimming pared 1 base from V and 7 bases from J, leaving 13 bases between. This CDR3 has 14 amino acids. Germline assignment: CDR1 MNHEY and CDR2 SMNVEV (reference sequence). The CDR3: CASSLWRGVGGYTF. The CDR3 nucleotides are TGTGCCAGCAGTTTATGGCGGGGGGTGGGTGGCTACACCTTC.

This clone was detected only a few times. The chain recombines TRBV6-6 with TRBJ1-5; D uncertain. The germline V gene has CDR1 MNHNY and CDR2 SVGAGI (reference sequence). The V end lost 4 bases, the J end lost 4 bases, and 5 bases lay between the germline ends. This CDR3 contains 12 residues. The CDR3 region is CASSSPNQPQHF. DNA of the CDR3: TGTGCCAGCAGTTCCCCGAATCAGCCCCAGCATTTT.

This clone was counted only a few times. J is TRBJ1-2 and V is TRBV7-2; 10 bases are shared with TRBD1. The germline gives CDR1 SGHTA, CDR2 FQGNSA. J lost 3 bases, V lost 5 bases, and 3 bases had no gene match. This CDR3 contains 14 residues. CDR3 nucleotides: TGTGCCAGCAGCAAGACAGGGGGCGACTATGGCTACACCTTC. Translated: CASSKTGGDYGYTF. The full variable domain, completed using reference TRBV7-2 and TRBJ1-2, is GAGVSQSPSNKVTEKGKDVELRCDPISGHTALYWYRQSLGQGLEFLIYFQGNSAPDKSGLPSDRFSAERTGGSVSTLTIQRTQQEDSAVYLCASSKTGGDYGYTFGSGTRLTVV.

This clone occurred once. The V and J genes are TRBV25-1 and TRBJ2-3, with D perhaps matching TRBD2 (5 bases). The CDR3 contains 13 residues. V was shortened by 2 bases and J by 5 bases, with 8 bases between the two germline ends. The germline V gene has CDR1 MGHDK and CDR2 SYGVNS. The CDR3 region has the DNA TGTGCCAGCAGTGAAGCCGGGAAAGATACGCAGTATTTT. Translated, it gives CASSEAGKDTQYF.

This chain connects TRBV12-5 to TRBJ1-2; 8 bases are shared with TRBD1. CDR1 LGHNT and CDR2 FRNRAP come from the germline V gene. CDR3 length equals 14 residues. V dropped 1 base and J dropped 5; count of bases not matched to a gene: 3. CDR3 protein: CASGLGGTGYGYTF. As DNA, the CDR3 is TGTGCTAGTGGTTTGGGCGGGACAGGTTATGGCTACACCTTC.

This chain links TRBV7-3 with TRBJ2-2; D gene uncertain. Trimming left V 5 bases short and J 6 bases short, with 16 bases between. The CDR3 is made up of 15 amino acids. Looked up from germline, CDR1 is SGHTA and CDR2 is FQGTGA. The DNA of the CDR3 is TGTGCCAGCAGCCAGATGGCGGTCACCGCCGGGGAGCTGTTTTTT. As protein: CASSQMAVTAGELFF.

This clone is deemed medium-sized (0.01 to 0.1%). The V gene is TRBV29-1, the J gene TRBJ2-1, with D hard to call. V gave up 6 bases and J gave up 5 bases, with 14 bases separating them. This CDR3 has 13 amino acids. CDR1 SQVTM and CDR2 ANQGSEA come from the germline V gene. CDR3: CSVGTGPDNEQFF. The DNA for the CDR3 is TGCAGCGTAGGTACTGGACCCGACAATGAGCAGTTCTTC.

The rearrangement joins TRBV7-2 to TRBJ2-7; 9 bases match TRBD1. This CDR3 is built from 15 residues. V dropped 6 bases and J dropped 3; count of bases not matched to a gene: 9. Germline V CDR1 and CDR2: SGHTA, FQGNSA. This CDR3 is CASRTTGGAFYEQYF. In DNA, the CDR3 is TGTGCCAGCAGAACTACAGGGGGCGCTTTCTACGAGCAGTACTTC.

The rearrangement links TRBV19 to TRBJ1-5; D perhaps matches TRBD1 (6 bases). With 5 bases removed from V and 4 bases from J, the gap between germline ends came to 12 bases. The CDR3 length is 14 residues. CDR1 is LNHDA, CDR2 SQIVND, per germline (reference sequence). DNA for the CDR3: TGTGCCAGTAGTGTTGAGGGGGGGAATCAGCCCCAGCATTTT. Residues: CASSVEGGNQPQHF. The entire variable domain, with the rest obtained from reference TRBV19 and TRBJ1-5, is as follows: DGGITQSPKYLFRKEGQNVTLSCEQNLNHDAMYWYRQDPGQGLRLIYYSQIVNDFQKGDIAEGYSVSREKKESFPLTVTSAQKNPTAFYLCASSVEGGNQPQHFGDGTRLSIL.

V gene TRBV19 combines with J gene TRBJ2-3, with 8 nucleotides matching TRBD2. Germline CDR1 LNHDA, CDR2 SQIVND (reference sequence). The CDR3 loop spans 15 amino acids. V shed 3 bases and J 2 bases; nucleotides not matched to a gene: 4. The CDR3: CASSMAGRATDTQYF. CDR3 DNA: TGTGCCAGTAGTATGGCCGGGAGGGCCACAGATACGCAGTATTTT.

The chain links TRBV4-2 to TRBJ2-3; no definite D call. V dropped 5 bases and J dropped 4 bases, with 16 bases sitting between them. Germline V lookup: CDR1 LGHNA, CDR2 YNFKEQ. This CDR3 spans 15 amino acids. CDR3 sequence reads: CASSLPGGSADTQYF. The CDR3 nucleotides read TGTGCCAGCAGCTTGCCTGGTGGGTCCGCAGATACGCAGTATTTT.

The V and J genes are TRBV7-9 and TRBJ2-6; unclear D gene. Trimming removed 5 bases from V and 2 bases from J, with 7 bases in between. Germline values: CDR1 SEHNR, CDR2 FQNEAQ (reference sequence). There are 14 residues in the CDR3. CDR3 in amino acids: CASSQVAGANVLTF. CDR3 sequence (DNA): TGTGCCAGCAGCCAAGTGGCTGGGGCCAACGTCCTGACTTTC.

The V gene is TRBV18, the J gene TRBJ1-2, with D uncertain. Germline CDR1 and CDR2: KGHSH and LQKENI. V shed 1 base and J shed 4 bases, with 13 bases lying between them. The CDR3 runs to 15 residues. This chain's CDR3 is CASSPLTSDLYGYTF. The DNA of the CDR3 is TGTGCCAGCTCACCACTGACCTCCGACCTCTATGGCTACACCTTC.